This TCR beta chain was sequenced in a study of beta chain features in type 1 diabetes. Across the study: Across the samples, about 100 million sorted cells were examined in total. General study findings and limits: The naive, central memory and Treg TCRB repertoires looked more alike in patients than they did in healthy donors.

As every portion of the isolated RNA was reverse transcribed, the sequencing read expressed TCRB transcripts. TCRdb keeps only in-frame clones here, not all; method: immunoSEQ multiplex PCR. The sample includes 430,000 or so clones, more than 9.5% of them seen just once. Trimming shortened V by 0 bases and J by 2 bases, and 5 bases separated the two germline ends. Germline V CDR1 and CDR2: MDHEN, SYDVKM. This CDR3 has 13 amino acids. Concerning this clone itself: The target antigen is unknown.

It was one heparinised blood draw, averaging about 120 mL, that each donor gave. Populations obtained by sorting all exceeded 95% purity. The receptor was isolated from a young woman in good health. Sequencing input: naive CD4+ T cells from blood. V gene TRBV28 combines with J gene TRBJ2-7; D not resolved. The CDR3 is CASSLWGTYEQYV. In nucleotides, the CDR3 is TGTGCCAGCAGTTTATGGGGAACCTACGAGCAGTACGTC.